The 29 T cell receptor beta chains below were found in one sample sequenced in a study of cytomegalovirus exposure and HLA in healthy donors. The PCR had 60 Vbeta and 13 Jbeta primers. The method was immunoSEQ multiplex PCR; TCRdb's version includes in-frame clones alone and lacks a portion of them. The table includes 150,000 to 200,000 clones, around 81% detected once. What was sequenced was PBMCs. All receptors derive from a woman aged 18-29 years in good health and CMV-seropositive.

V usage is TRBV6-5 and J usage is TRBJ1-2, with 7 bases fitting TRBD1. The CDR3 extends over 15 amino acids. V trimming: 2 bases; J trimming: 6 bases; junction bases outside the gene matches: 9. Germline CDR1 and CDR2: MNHEY and SVGAGI. The CDR3 is CASSYKDRSVHGYTF. The DNA for the CDR3 is TGTGCCAGCAGTTACAAGGACAGGAGCGTACATGGCTACACCTTC.

The CDR3, as DNA: TGTGCCAGCAGCCTATATTCCACCGCCAACACCGGGGAGCTGTTTTTT. Encoded protein: CASSLYSTANTGELFF. This sequence joins TRBV5-6 and TRBJ2-2; D not certain. Germline V gives CDR1 SGHDT, CDR2 YYEEEE. The CDR3 length is 16 residues. V was cut by 4 bases and J by 2 bases, with 15 bases left in between.

The chain carries TRBV7-3 and TRBJ1-2; TRBD1 agrees at 7 bases. CDR3 length: 15 amino acids. The germline CDR1 and CDR2 sequences are SGHTA and FQGTGA. V was pared by 5 bases and J by 2 bases, with 8 bases of the junction left unmatched. The DNA for the CDR3 is TGTGCCAGCAGCGCCCTGGACAGGCCCAACTATGGCTACACCTTC. Translating it yields CASSALDRPNYGYTF.

As to this clone: This same CDR3 is encoded by further DNA sequences in the sample. V is TRBV10-3 and J is TRBJ1-2, with unresolved D. The germline V and J ends were trimmed by 5 bases and 1 base, with 11 bases remaining between them. Germline V gene lookup returns CDR1 ENHRY and CDR2 SYGVKD. The length of the CDR3 is 14 residues. The chain's CDR3 is CAISRQEGNYGYTF. The DNA of the CDR3 is TGTGCCATCAGTAGGCAGGAAGGTAACTATGGCTACACCTTC.

V gene TRBV7-8 combines with J gene TRBJ2-5; 14 nucleotides line up with TRBD2. The J segment lost 9 bases and the V segment lost 11 bases, leaving 20 bases of the junction unmatched. The CDR3 runs 17 residues. CDR1 SGHVS and CDR2 FQNEAQ come from the germline V gene. The CDR3 here is CASTTSGGAQGTKAQYF. As DNA, the CDR3 is TGTGCCTCTACGACTAGCGGGGGGGCCCAGGGGACTAAGGCCCAGTACTTC. Looking up the rest from reference TRBV7-8 and TRBJ2-5 gives the full variable domain: GAGVSQSPRYKVAKRGQDVALRCDPISGHVSLFWYQQALGQGPEFLTYFQNEAQLDKSGLPSDRFFAERPEGSVSTLKIQRTQQEDSAVYLCASTTSGGAQGTKAQYFGPGTRLLVL.

The chain links TRBV27 to TRBJ2-5; the match to TRBD2 covers 10 bases. This CDR3 has 14 amino acids. J lost 3 bases, V lost 3 bases, and 1 base had no gene match. In germline, CDR1 is MNHEY, CDR2 SMNVEV (reference sequence). In DNA, the CDR3 is TGTGCCAGCAGTTTTAGCGGGGGGAAAGAGACCCAGTACTTC. It encodes CASSFSGGKETQYF.

V is TRBV5-1 and J is TRBJ1-1, with D hard to call. Trimming pared 4 bases from V and 3 bases from J, leaving 10 bases between. The CDR3 loop spans 13 amino acids. Germline CDR1 reads SGHRS; CDR2 reads YFSETQ. CDR3 protein: CASSETVHTEAFF. CDR3 DNA: TGCGCCAGCAGCGAAACAGTGCACACTGAAGCTTTCTTT.

V is TRBV15 and J is TRBJ1-5; TRBD1 might be the D (5 bases). Germline V gene sequence: CDR1 LNHNV, CDR2 YYDKDF (reference sequence). V lost 0 bases, J lost 1 base, and 7 bases lay in between. This CDR3 is built from 15 residues. The CDR3 is CATSREGGSNQPQHF. In nucleotides, the CDR3 is TGTGCCACCAGCAGAGAGGGGGGGAGCAATCAGCCCCAGCATTTT.

The J gene is TRBJ1-1, the V gene TRBV9; maybe TRBD1 (5 bases). There are 15 residues in the CDR3. The V end lost 0 bases, the J end lost 6 bases, and 15 bases lay between the germline ends. CDR1 and CDR2 (germline): SGDLS, YYNGEE. CDR3 in DNA: TGTGCCAGCAGCGTAGCTCCGGACACAGGTTCTGAAGCTTTCTTT. Its translation: CASSVAPDTGSEAFF.

This clone was seen only once. This chain uses TRBV7-9 with TRBJ2-5, with D perhaps TRBD1 (6 bases). V gave up 4 bases and J gave up 1 base, with 19 bases separating them. CDR1 is SEHNR, CDR2 FQNEAQ, per germline (reference sequence). This CDR3 region has 17 residues. The CDR3: CASSSPLSQGPQETQYF. In nucleotides, the CDR3 is TGTGCCAGCAGCTCCCCACTTTCCCAGGGGCCCCAAGAGACCCAGTACTTC.

This rearrangement joins TRBV6-5 to TRBJ2-7; 8 bases map to TRBD2. Germline V gene data show CDR1 as MNHEY and CDR2 as SVGAGI. This CDR3 comprises 16 residues. The J segment lost 2 bases and the V segment lost 4 bases, leaving 10 bases of the junction unmatched. As DNA, the CDR3 is TGTGCCAGCAGTTCGCTCCTCCGGGGGGGGCCCTACGAGCAGTACTTC. It encodes CASSSLLRGGPYEQYF.

The chain carries TRBV30 and TRBJ1-5; 11 bases match TRBD1. The CDR3 spans 16 residues. The ends lost 0 bases at V and 3 bases at J; junction bases unmatched: 4. Germline CDR1 GTSNPN, CDR2 SVGIG (reference sequence). DNA of the CDR3: TGTGCCTGGAGTGTGGGGACAGGGGGTTTCAATCAGCCCCAGCATTTT. This encodes CAWSVGTGGFNQPQHF.

The chain recombines TRBV5-4 with TRBJ2-6; 7 bases map to TRBD2. The germline CDR1 and CDR2 sequences are SGHNT and YYREEE (reference sequence). With V trimmed by 7 bases and J by 0 bases, 10 bases remained unmatched. The CDR3 runs to 17 residues. CDR3 DNA: TGTGCCAGCTCCCCGGGGGGTCCGCTCTCTGGGGCCAACGTCCTGACTTTC. It yields the protein CASSPGGPLSGANVLTF.

As to this clone: At one end the junction does not follow the germline gene, possibly because of a read error. The identical CDR3 is also encoded by other nucleotide sequences in the sample. V is TRBV28 and J is TRBJ2-2; 8 bases align to TRBD1. The CDR3 runs 16 residues. Germline-derived CDR1 and CDR2 are MDHEN and SYDVKM. CDR3 loop: CASRPPGQVYTGELFF. CDR3 coding DNA: TGTGCCAGCAGGCCTCCGGGACAGGTTTACACCGGGGAGCTGTTCTTT.

This clone was picked up many times. Other DNA sequences in this sample translate to the same CDR3. J is TRBJ2-1 and V is TRBV6-4, with D unresolved. V dropped 0 bases and J dropped 3 bases, with 6 bases sitting between them. CDR3 length equals 14 residues. Germline values: CDR1 MRHNA, CDR2 SNTAGT. CDR3 amino acids: CASSDSGGYNEQFF. For the CDR3, the DNA is TGTGCCAGCAGTGACTCCGGCGGCTACAATGAGCAGTTCTTC.

This rearrangement joins TRBV4-1 to TRBJ1-1, with TRBD1 identical over 8 bases. CDR1 MGHRA and CDR2 YSYEKL come from the germline V gene. V shed 3 bases, J shed 7 bases, and the junction held 4 bases outside the gene matches. The CDR3 has 13 residues. CDR3 coding DNA: TGCGCCAGCAGCCACCAGGGGGCGGGTGAAGCTTTCTTT. Residues: CASSHQGAGEAFF.

The V and J genes are TRBV7-3 and TRBJ2-3; possible D gene TRBD1, 5 bases. The CDR3 is made up of 11 amino acids. The V and J ends lost 10 bases and 4 bases respectively, with 9 bases between them. CDR1 is SGHTA, CDR2 FQGTGA, per germline. This CDR3 is CAIQGADTQYF. DNA for the CDR3: TGTGCCATCCAAGGGGCAGATACGCAGTATTTT.

The rearrangement joins TRBV7-8 to TRBJ2-1; 8 bases match TRBD2. The CDR3 contains 15 residues. CDR1 SGHVS and CDR2 FQNEAQ come from the germline V gene. V was clipped by 9 bases and J by 9 bases; unmatched bases: 16. The DNA for the CDR3 is TGTGCCAGTGCGGCGGGGACGGGGGGGCCGGGTGAGCAGTTCTTC. Its translation is CASAAGTGGPGEQFF. The full variable domain, completed using reference TRBV7-8 and TRBJ2-1, is GAGVSQSPRYKVAKRGQDVALRCDPISGHVSLFWYQQALGQGPEFLTYFQNEAQLDKSGLPSDRFFAERPEGSVSTLKIQRTQQEDSAVYLCASAAGTGGPGEQFFGPGTRLTVL.

This clone was picked up one time. The CDR3 loop reads CASSGNTGAEKLFF. The CDR3 nucleotides are TGTGCCAGCAGCGGAAACACAGGGGCCGAAAAACTGTTTTTT. The rearrangement links TRBV7-9 to TRBJ1-4; 7 bases align to TRBD1. Trimming took 5 bases from V and 8 from J; bases not matched to a gene: 8. Germline lookup yields CDR1 SEHNR and CDR2 FQNEAQ (reference sequence). This CDR3 region has 14 residues.

The count of this clone is one. The chain recombines TRBV5-4 with TRBJ2-4; maybe TRBD2 (5 bases). The CDR3 is 17 amino acids. Germline V gene sequence: CDR1 SGHNT, CDR2 YYREEE (reference sequence). Trimming took off 4 bases at V and 7 bases at J, with 24 bases between the two ends. CDR3 coding DNA: TGTGCCAGCAGCAAAATGGGAACGGGGTCGTTCAGGAACATTCAGTACTTC. Protein sequence: CASSKMGTGSFRNIQYF.

The chain combines TRBV30 with TRBJ2-5; 8 bases match TRBD2. CDR3 length equals 15 residues. Germline lookup yields CDR1 GTSNPN and CDR2 SVGIG (reference sequence). The J segment lost 4 bases and the V segment lost 7 bases, leaving 14 bases of the junction unmatched. This chain's CDR3 is CASQRRSGGSETQYF. The CDR3 DNA reads TGTGCCTCCCAAAGGCGGAGCGGGGGATCAGAGACCCAGTACTTC.

The V and J genes are TRBV6-1 and TRBJ1-2; 10 bases match TRBD1. Losses at the gene ends were 1 base for V and 8 bases for J; bases not matched to a gene: 4. Germline lookup yields CDR1 MNHNS and CDR2 SASEGT. The CDR3 loop spans 14 amino acids. Written as DNA, the CDR3 is TGTGCCAGCAGTGAAGTGACAGGGGGCAAAGGCTACACCTTC. The encoded protein is CASSEVTGGKGYTF.

This chain joins TRBV7-2 and TRBJ2-5; 11 bases are shared with TRBD2. V dropped 1 base and J dropped 5; count of bases not matched to a gene: 3. The CDR3 length is 15 residues. Germline CDR1 reads SGHTA; CDR2 reads FQGNSA. The CDR3 loop is CASSLEGLADETQYF. The CDR3 region has the DNA TGTGCCAGCAGCTTAGAGGGACTAGCGGACGAGACCCAGTACTTC. The whole variable domain, filled in from reference TRBV7-2 and TRBJ2-5, reads GAGVSQSPSNKVTEKGKDVELRCDPISGHTALYWYRQSLGQGLEFLIYFQGNSAPDKSGLPSDRFSAERTGGSVSTLTIQRTQQEDSAVYLCASSLEGLADETQYFGPGTRLLVL.

CDR3 DNA sequence: TGTGCCAGCAGTTTGGACAGGGGGCGCCAGCCCCAGCATTTT. It yields the protein CASSLDRGRQPQHF. V usage is TRBV27 and J usage is TRBJ1-5; 11 bases map to TRBD1. Per germline, CDR1 MNHEY and CDR2 SMNVEV (reference sequence). V shed 3 bases and J 7 bases; nucleotides not matched to a gene: 2. The CDR3 has 14 residues.

In DNA, the CDR3 is TGTGCCAGCAGTCAGCAGGGGGCTAATGAAAAACTGTTTTTT. Protein product: CASSQQGANEKLFF. The rearrangement joins TRBV6-6 to TRBJ1-4, with 7 bases identical to TRBD1. Germline V gives CDR1 MNHNY, CDR2 SVGAGI (reference sequence). The CDR3 length is 14 residues. Trimming at V came to 5 bases and at J to 3 bases, leaving 3 bases not matched to a gene.

As to this clone: At one of its ends the junction is not consistent with the germline gene, which may arise from a read error. J is TRBJ2-6 and V is TRBV7-3, with D perhaps TRBD1 (6 bases). CDR1 and CDR2 (germline): SGHTA, FQGTGA. This CDR3 is built from 16 residues. The CDR3 coding sequence is TGTGCCAGCAGCCTCAGTTTGGGGGCTGGGGCCAACGGCCTGACTTTC. Translation gives CASSLSLGAGANGLTF.

The chain employs TRBV27 and TRBJ2-2; maybe TRBD1 (5 bases). Germline V lookup: CDR1 MNHEY, CDR2 SMNVEV (reference sequence). The length of the CDR3 is 14 residues. Trimming removed 7 bases from V and 5 bases from J, with 14 bases in between. Written as DNA, the CDR3 is TGTGCCAGCAAGGGGATCGGTCGGACCGGGGAGCTGTTTTTT. Translated: CASKGIGRTGELFF.

V gene TRBV9 combines with J gene TRBJ2-7; D perhaps matches TRBD2 (6 bases). Trimming took 0 bases from V and 1 from J, leaving 8 bases between them. The length of the CDR3 is 14 residues. Germline values: CDR1 SGDLS, CDR2 YYNGEE. CDR3: CASSVDSGSYEQYV. CDR3 DNA sequence: TGTGCCAGCAGCGTAGATAGCGGATCCTACGAGCAGTACGTC.

This chain joins TRBV7-9 and TRBJ2-5, with a weak D call TRBD2 (5 bases). Germline V lookup: CDR1 SEHNR, CDR2 FQNEAQ (reference sequence). V was cut by 1 base and J by 4 bases, with 19 bases left in between. CDR3 size: 17 residues. This chain's CDR3 is CASSLGRLAEILETQYF. As DNA, the CDR3 is TGTGCCAGCAGCTTAGGGAGGTTAGCCGAGATCCTAGAGACCCAGTACTTC.